This T cell receptor (beta chain) came from a study of cytomegalovirus exposure and HLA in healthy donors. PCR amplification relied on 60 Vbeta primers (plus 13 Jbeta primers). Libraries were prepared by immunoSEQ multiplex PCR; TCRdb keeps only in-frame clonotypes and omits some of them. The sample lists over 150,000 clones, 80% occurring once. CDR3 length equals 13 residues. Trimming took off 8 bases at V and 4 bases at J, with 14 bases between the two ends. CDR1 MNHNS and CDR2 SASEGT come from the germline V gene. This clone was observed a few times. The chain employs TRBV6-1 and TRBJ1-2; no firm D call. The clonotype originates from a man younger than 40 in good health and CMV-seronegative. Sequences were obtained from PBMCs. The DNA for the CDR3 is TGTGCCAGCGGTCCCACGGGTCTCTATGGCTACACCTTC. Residues: CASGPTGLYGYTF.